The rows below give T cell receptor beta chains drawn from one sample of a study of metastatic and nonmetastatic thyroid tumors. TCRdb re-analyzed the PCR reads through MiXCR. The sample contains about 40,000 clones, roughly a sixth of which appear only once. Input material: blood. The receptor set was obtained from a female donor with papillary thyroid cancer or a benign thyroid nodule (not recorded which). Some clones in this sample may be carry-over from other donors' samples. CDR3s include the opening cysteine and the closing phenylalanine or tryptophan. Fields, in order: CDR3 length, clone size, J gene, V gene, D gene, CDR3 protein, CDR3 DNA. The D gene is left open where the match is weak. Clone size, where shown, is once, few, many, or a class for clones that have expanded.

16 many TRBJ2-1 TRBV11-2 . CASSLGRLALGNEQFF TGTGCCAGCAGCTTAGGTCGGCTAGCTTTAGGGAATGAGCAGTTCTTC
15 medium-sized TRBJ1-1 TRBV25-1 . CASSEGAWGYTEAFF TGTGCCAGCAGTGAAGGGGCGTGGGGTTACACTGAAGCTTTCTTT
15 once TRBJ1-6 TRBV5-1 . CASSLEGPYNSPLHF TGCGCCAGCAGCTTGGAGGGTCCGTATAATTCACCCCTCCACTTT
16 many TRBJ2-3 TRBV12-3/TRBV12-4 TRBD2 CASSSPRRGARQTQYF TGTGCCAGCAGTTCACCTAGGCGGGGGGCCCGCCAGACGCAGTATTTT
16 many TRBJ2-1 TRBV27 TRBD2 CASKTSGTSGYNEQFF TGTGCCAGCAAGACCTCCGGGACTAGCGGGTACAATGAGCAGTTCTTC
15 . TRBJ1-2 TRBV3-1 TRBD1 CASSQEWLTGNGYTF TGTGCCAGCAGCCAAGAGTGGCTGACAGGGAACGGCTACACCTTC
13 many TRBJ1-1 TRBV9 . CASSRTGGVEAFF TGTGCCAGCAGCCGGACGGGGGGAGTTGAAGCTTTCTTT
19 many TRBJ1-2 TRBV19 TRBD1 CASSMVGQGALGGDYGYTF TGTGCCAGTAGTATGGTTGGACAGGGGGCACTCGGGGGTGACTATGGCTACACCTTC
17 many TRBJ2-3 TRBV6-1 TRBD1 CASRDFNGQGRGDTQYF TGTGCCAGCAGGGATTTTAACGGACAGGGAAGGGGAGATACGCAGTATTTT
14 . TRBJ2-7 TRBV11-2 TRBD2 CASSFPAGGYEQYF TGTGCCAGCAGCTTCCCAGCGGGGGGCTACGAGCAGTACTTC
16 many TRBJ2-6 TRBV19 TRBD1 CASSPFRGTGANVLTF TGTGCCAGTAGTCCTTTCAGGGGGACTGGGGCCAACGTCCTGACTTTC
13 many TRBJ1-5 TRBV2 TRBD1 CASGTGGNQPQHF TGTGCCAGTGGGACAGGGGGAAATCAGCCCCAGCATTTT
12 many TRBJ2-7 TRBV28 . CASSPDGLEQYF TGTGCCAGCAGCCCAGACGGGTTGGAGCAGTACTTC
13 many TRBJ2-7 TRBV20-1 TRBD2 CSARDDLSGRASF TGCAGTGCTAGAGATGACCTAAGCGGGAGGGCGAGCTTC
13 few TRBJ1-6 TRBV27 . CASTAGHNSPLHF TGTGCCAGCACGGCGGGGCATAATTCACCCCTCCACTTT
13 medium-sized TRBJ2-7 TRBV6-5 . CASSYSSSYEQYF TGTGCCAGCAGTTACTCCTCTTCCTACGAGCAGTACTTC
17 . TRBJ2-2 TRBV6-5 TRBD2 CASSYLGLAGGPGELFF TGTGCCAGCAGTTACTTGGGACTAGCGGGAGGCCCTGGGGAGCTGTTTTTT
14 many TRBJ2-3 TRBV2 TRBD2 CASMRGMGTDTQYF TGTGCCAGCATGCGGGGGATGGGCACAGATACGCAGTATTTT
14 . TRBJ2-1 TRBV6-1 . CASSGIEGGHEQFF TGTGCCAGCAGTGGGATAGAAGGGGGGCATGAGCAGTTCTTC
14 many TRBJ2-2 TRBV28 . CASSLGSGTGELFF TGTGCCAGCAGTTTAGGGTCGGGCACCGGGGAGCTGTTTTTT
15 many TRBJ2-5 TRBV3-1 . CASSQVLTGQETQYF TGTGCCAGCAGCCAAGTACTTACTGGCCAAGAGACCCAGTACTTC
15 once TRBJ1-3 TRBV7-6 . CASSLGYGGGNTIYF TGTGCCAGCAGCTTAGGTTACGGGGGTGGAAACACCATATATTTT
14 . TRBJ1-6 TRBV6-4 . CARSEGVSYSPLHF TGTGCCAGAAGTGAGGGGGTGTCTTACTCACCCCTCCACTTT
14 many TRBJ1-4 TRBV15 TRBD1 CATRVDRDHEKLFF TGTGCCACCAGGGTCGACAGGGACCATGAAAAACTGTTTTTT
16 many TRBJ1-1 TRBV5-1 TRBD1 CASTLAGGAGGTEAFF TGCGCCAGCACTCTGGCAGGGGGCGCGGGGGGCACTGAAGCTTTCTTT
15 many TRBJ1-2 TRBV24-1 . CATSDLRGGLYGYTF TGTGCCACCAGTGATCTTCGGGGGGGCCTCTATGGCTACACCTTC
15 many TRBJ2-6 TRBV5-1 . CASSLAVSGANVLTF TGCGCCAGCAGCCTCGCAGTGAGCGGGGCCAACGTCCTGACTTTC
15 . TRBJ2-7 TRBV6-1 TRBD2 CASSDLAGASYEQYF TGTGCCAGCAGTGACCTAGCGGGAGCCTCCTACGAGCAGTACTTC
13 few TRBJ1-5 TRBV6-1 . CASCRGGDQPQHF TGTGCCAGCTGCCGAGGGGGGGACCAGCCCCAGCATTTT
17 . TRBJ2-1 TRBV5-6 TRBD2 CASSLGVWLAVYNEQFF TGTGCCAGCAGCTTGGGAGTTTGGCTAGCGGTCTACAATGAGCAGTTCTTC
13 many TRBJ2-1 TRBV12-3/TRBV12-4 TRBD2 CASSLTSGGTQFF TGTGCCAGCAGTCTCACTAGCGGGGGGACTCAGTTCTTC
13 many TRBJ2-7 TRBV20-1 TRBD1 CSAYRQGSYEQYF TGCAGTGCCTATAGACAGGGGTCCTACGAGCAGTACTTC
12 . TRBJ2-1 TRBV20-1 . CSAAWGQNEQFF TGCAGTGCTGCGTGGGGGCAGAATGAGCAGTTCTTC
15 many TRBJ2-7 TRBV9 TRBD2 CASSVGTSGPYEQYF TGTGCCAGCAGCGTAGGAACTAGCGGCCCCTACGAGCAGTACTTC
14 many TRBJ2-7 TRBV12-3/TRBV12-4 TRBD2 CASSLAGGLGEQYF TGTGCCAGCAGTTTAGCGGGAGGACTAGGCGAGCAGTACTTC
17 . TRBJ2-7 TRBV6-5 TRBD1 CASSYSGGRQGAYEQYF TGTGCCAGCAGTTACTCTGGCGGGAGACAGGGGGCCTACGAGCAGTACTTC
14 . TRBJ1-5 TRBV7-8 . CASSPLTGGQPQHF TGTGCCAGCAGCCCCCTGACAGGCGGACAGCCCCAGCATTTT
16 many TRBJ2-1 TRBV10-3 TRBD1 CAISESRGTGYNEQFF TGTGCCATCAGTGAGTCACGGGGGACAGGGTACAATGAGCAGTTCTTC
15 . TRBJ2-7 TRBV20-1 TRBD2 CSARGPGLSGGEQYF TGCAGTGCTAGAGGGCCGGGACTATCTGGGGGTGAGCAGTACTTC
14 many TRBJ1-1 TRBV7-3 . CASSLTGQNTEAFF TGTGCCAGCAGCTTAACGGGTCAGAACACTGAAGCTTTCTTT
15 many TRBJ1-2 TRBV18 TRBD1 CASSPPEDRVHGYTF TGTGCCAGCTCACCACCGGAGGACAGGGTACATGGCTACACCTTC
15 many TRBJ2-5 TRBV7-3 . CASSSILAEGETQYF TGTGCCAGCAGCTCGATCCTGGCGGAAGGGGAGACCCAGTACTTC
16 many TRBJ1-4 TRBV6-2/TRBV6-3 TRBD1 CASNPGQKATNEKLFF TGTGCCAGCAACCCGGGACAGAAGGCAACTAATGAAAAACTGTTTTTT
13 . TRBJ2-5 TRBV6-1 . CASMEPGRETQYF TGTGCCAGCATGGAGCCAGGGCGTGAGACCCAGTACTTC
14 many TRBJ1-1 TRBV7-8 TRBD1 CASSTTGGYAEAFF TGTGCCAGCAGCACAACAGGGGGGTACGCTGAAGCTTTCTTT
16 many TRBJ1-3 TRBV18 . CASSPDLSGSGNTIYF TGTGCCAGCTCACCAGACTTATCGGGCTCTGGAAACACCATATATTTT
12 many TRBJ1-6 TRBV11-2 . CASSLQGMPLHF TGTGCCAGCAGCTTACAGGGGATGCCCCTCCACTTT